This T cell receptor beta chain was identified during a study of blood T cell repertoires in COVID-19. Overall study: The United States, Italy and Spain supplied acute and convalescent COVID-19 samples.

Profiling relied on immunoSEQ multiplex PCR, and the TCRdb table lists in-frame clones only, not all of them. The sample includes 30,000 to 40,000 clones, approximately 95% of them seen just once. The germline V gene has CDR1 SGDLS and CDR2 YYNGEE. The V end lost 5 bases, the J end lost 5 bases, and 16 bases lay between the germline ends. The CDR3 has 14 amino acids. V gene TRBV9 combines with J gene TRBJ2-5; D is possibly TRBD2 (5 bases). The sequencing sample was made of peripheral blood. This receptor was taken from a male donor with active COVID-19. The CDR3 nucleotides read TGTGCCAGCAGTGCCGGGATCTCTTCGGAGACCCAGTACTTC. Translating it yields CASSAGISSETQYF.